The present entry profiles one TCR beta chain with its context. This sample stems from a study of blood T cell repertoires in COVID-19. The V end was cut by 3 bases, the J end by 1 base, with 6 bases between. This CDR3 is built from 14 residues. Germline V gene lookup returns CDR1 SGHVS and CDR2 FNYEAQ. Researchers sorted participants into cohorts using their self-reported clinical history. The protocol was immunoSEQ multiplex PCR, while the TCRdb copy is restricted to in-frame clones and leaves out a portion. In the table there are 450,000 to 500,000 clones, about 88% of which are singletons. The chain recombines TRBV7-6 with TRBJ2-2, with no clear D. The sequenced sample was PBMCs or T cells enriched from blood (not recorded which). The clonotype originates from a woman aged 60-75 years who had recovered from COVID-19. CDR3 residues: CASSLQRNTGELFF. The DNA of the CDR3 is TGTGCCAGCAGCTTGCAGCGGAACACCGGGGAGCTGTTTTTT. The variable domain in full, with the rest retrieved from reference TRBV7-6 and TRBJ2-2, is GAGVSQSPRYKVTKRGQDVALRCDPISGHVSLYWYRQALGQGPEFLTYFNYEAQQDKSGLPNDRFSAERPEGSISTLTIQRTEQRDSAMYRCASSLQRNTGELFFGEGSRLTVL.